This TCR beta chain was captured in a study of OX40 agonist ivuxolimab in advanced cancers. Context from the whole study: Ivuxolimab was a fully human IgG2 agonistic monoclonal antibody targeting the costimulatory receptor OX40 (CD134). Intravenous ivuxolimab was administered to patients every 2 weeks at six dose levels: 0.01, 0.1, 0.3, 1.5, 3 and 10 mg/kg. Of the 50 or so patients in dose escalation, about 20 had hepatocellular carcinoma, some 15 had melanoma, 9 had renal cell carcinoma and 9 had head and neck cancer. In the dose-escalation cohort, nearly 85% of patients were male, and the mean age was 60 years with a range of roughly 23 to 79. Patients were allowed to have had prior anti-PD-1, anti-PD-L1 or anti-CTLA-4 therapy, and around two fifths of the dose-escalation patients had been treated with checkpoint inhibitors. Three dose-escalation patients achieved partial responses, one with hepatocellular carcinoma and two with cutaneous melanoma. Peripheral TCRbeta sequencing aimed to test whether ivuxolimab altered TCR sequence diversity and caused clonal T-cell expansion. The paper covers the monotherapy dose-escalation part of the phase I ivuxolimab trial, which included N of about 50 patients. Overall study outcomes, separate from this receptor: On average, CD8+ T cells showed more expanded clones than CD4+ T cells after ivuxolimab. Low levels of normalized T-cell clonal expansion were also seen in some nonresponding patients. Partial responders in the 0.1-3.0 mg/kg groups had among the lowest normalized peripheral clonal expansion, especially among CD8+ T cells. The antigen specificity of the peripheral T cells that underwent clonal expansion was not determined. At doses of 0.1 to 3.0 mg/kg, clonal expansion of both CD4+ and CD8+ T cells in blood was seen between baseline and week 6.

Patients with a history of autoimmune disease or receiving systemic immunosuppression were excluded from the trial. Peripheral blood for TCR sequencing was drawn from every dose cohort at baseline, at cycle 4 day 1 and at cycle 7 day 1. Samples came from an open-label, multicenter, first-in-human phase I dose-escalation trial of ivuxolimab. The trial enrolled adults with locally advanced or metastatic head and neck squamous cell, hepatocellular, melanoma or renal cell carcinoma. Before TCR sequencing, CD4+ T cells and CD8+ T cells were sorted from peripheral blood as separate populations. CDR1 and CDR2 are read off the germline V gene (reference sequence) as LNHDA and SQIVND. From the cysteine up to the phenylalanine, the CDR3 has a length of 14 residues. Just the 42-base CDR3 DNA is kept, in frame starting at base 1. V drops 3 bases and J drops 6 bases, leaving 15 bases in between. To sequence the TCRbeta CDR3 region, genomic DNA was isolated from the sorted cells. The immunoSEQ Assay was used for sequencing of TCRbeta CDR3 regions. TCRdb mirrors the immuneACCESS table, restricted to in-frame sequences. Some clones are absent from its copies; in checked studies, under half trace to an unresolved V gene, and the reason for the others is unknown. This sample holds about 86,000 clones; roughly 87% were observed only once. The top ten clones comprise 1.1% to 1.5% of the sample.

Turning to this clone: No antigen is known for it. No quality values exist for individual bases; no much larger clone is one base distant.

The sequence came from an adult with an advanced solid tumor such as melanoma, head and neck, liver or kidney cancer. Recombination joined TRBV19 with TRBJ2-7, with the identity of the D gene unclear. This specimen was CD4+ or CD8+ T cells sorted from blood, taken in a trial of the OX40 agonist ivuxolimab. The CDR3 sequence is CASSMSPGSPEQYF. The base sequence is TGTGCCAGTAGTATGAGTCCAGGTTCCCCCGAGCAGTACTTC.